This T cell receptor beta chain derives from a study of CD8 T cells in ankylosing spondylitis. Study outcomes and limitations: A TCR beta motif of under 10 highly homologous variants seemed to mark ankylosing spondylitis blood. Reports of some motif variants in reactive arthritis synovial fluid and blood predate this one. CD8+ disease-linked clones were present at relatively low frequencies in blood. Reported data indicate significant enrichment of disease-linked clones within matched ankylosing spondylitis synovial fluid.

Comments on this clonotype: Its cognate antigen is unknown.

The CDR3 loop spans 13 amino acids. Germline CDR1 reads MDHEN; CDR2 reads SYDVKM. Trimming stripped 3 bases from V and 7 bases from J, with 13 bases between. TCRdb called the 5' RACE reads again in MiXCR, with one record for every CDR3 protein. The data contain around 280,000 distinct CDR3 sequences, over 15% of them singletons. The chain employs TRBV28 and TRBJ2-7; D is possibly TRBD1 (6 bases). This clonotype was obtained from a male donor with ankylosing spondylitis or in good health (not recorded which). Sequenced: blood, either unsorted or a sorted T cell fraction (not recorded which). CDR3 coding DNA: TGTGCCAGCAGTTTCTCAGGGGCGCTTGAGCAGTACGTC. This codes for CASSFSGALEQYV.